These T cell receptor beta chains were read from a single sample in a study of T-cell memory formation after mild COVID-19. TCRdb reanalysed the 5' RACE reads using MiXCR and keeps one entry per CDR3 protein. The sample gives hundreds of thousands of distinct CDR3 sequences, 15% to 20% of which show up once; about 22% is in the top ten. The sequenced sample was PBMCs or a T cell subset sorted from them (not recorded which). The receptors originated from a man between 18 and 35 years old who had mild COVID-19 (a few samples of this study predate the infection). Cell type and time point are not known. CDR3s include the opening cysteine and the closing phenylalanine or tryptophan. Each record gives: J gene, clone size, D gene, V gene, CDR3 length, CDR3 DNA, CDR3 protein. The D gene is left open where the match is weak. The size of a clone is reported for some rows only, either as once, few or many, or as a class for expanded clones.

J gene: TRBJ2-1
clone size: few
D gene: NA
V gene: TRBV10-3
CDR3 length: 14
CDR3 DNA: TGTGCCATCAGTGAGGCAGGGGGGTCAGATGAGCAGTTCTTC
CDR3 protein: CAISEAGGSDEQFF

J gene: TRBJ1-1
clone size: NA
D gene: NA
V gene: TRBV6-5
CDR3 length: 15
CDR3 DNA: TGTGCCAGCAGTTACGGAGGGGTTGGACAGTCTGAAGCTTTCTTT
CDR3 protein: CASSYGGVGQSEAFF

J gene: TRBJ1-4
clone size: few
D gene: NA
V gene: TRBV7-2
CDR3 length: 15
CDR3 DNA: TGTGCCAGCAGCTTAGTATCCAGCTACGATGAAAAACTGTTTTTT
CDR3 protein: CASSLVSSYDEKLFF

J gene: TRBJ2-2
clone size: NA
D gene: NA
V gene: TRBV11-2
CDR3 length: 16
CDR3 DNA: TGTGCCAGCATCTTATACGCGGGCTCGGACACCGGGGAGCTGTTTTTT
CDR3 protein: CASILYAGSDTGELFF

J gene: TRBJ2-1
clone size: many
D gene: TRBD2
V gene: TRBV7-2
CDR3 length: 15
CDR3 DNA: TGTGCCAGCAGCCCGGGACTAGCGGGGTCGTATGAGCAGTTCTTC
CDR3 protein: CASSPGLAGSYEQFF

J gene: TRBJ2-1
clone size: few
D gene: NA
V gene: TRBV29-1
CDR3 length: 14
CDR3 DNA: TGCAGCGTTGAAACTGGGGGAAACTACAATGAGCAGTTCTTC
CDR3 protein: CSVETGGNYNEQFF

J gene: TRBJ1-4
clone size: NA
D gene: NA
V gene: TRBV23-1
CDR3 length: 14
CDR3 DNA: TGCGCCAGCAGTCAAGGAGGGAGGGGTGAAAAACTGTTTTTT
CDR3 protein: CASSQGGRGEKLFF

J gene: TRBJ2-3
clone size: many
D gene: NA
V gene: TRBV7-2
CDR3 length: 16
CDR3 DNA: TGTGCCAGCAGCCCTGGGCATACCTCTGGCACAGATACGCAGTATTTT
CDR3 protein: CASSPGHTSGTDTQYF

J gene: TRBJ2-1
clone size: NA
D gene: NA
V gene: TRBV9
CDR3 length: 15
CDR3 DNA: TGTGCCAGCAGCGTAGAGGGTGACTCCTACAATGAGCAGTTCTTC
CDR3 protein: CASSVEGDSYNEQFF

J gene: TRBJ1-1
clone size: NA
D gene: TRBD1
V gene: TRBV7-2
CDR3 length: 14
CDR3 DNA: TGTGCCAGCAGCTTGACAGGGGGCGGCACTGAAGCTTTCTTT
CDR3 protein: CASSLTGGGTEAFF

J gene: TRBJ2-7
clone size: NA
D gene: NA
V gene: TRBV14
CDR3 length: 14
CDR3 DNA: TGTGCCGGGGAAGGGACACATCCCCCCCCCGAGCAGTACTTC
CDR3 protein: CAGEGTHPPPEQYF

J gene: TRBJ2-5
clone size: NA
D gene: TRBD2
V gene: TRBV20-1
CDR3 length: 13
CDR3 DNA: TGCAGTGCTGGGGGACTAGCGGCCCTGACCCAGTACTTC
CDR3 protein: CSAGGLAALTQYF

J gene: TRBJ2-2
clone size: many
D gene: NA
V gene: TRBV4-3
CDR3 length: 15
CDR3 DNA: TGCGCCAGCAGCCGATGGCAGGGAAACACCGGGGAGCTGTTTTTT
CDR3 protein: CASSRWQGNTGELFF

J gene: TRBJ2-5
clone size: NA
D gene: NA
V gene: TRBV20-1
CDR3 length: 15
CDR3 DNA: TGCAGTGCTAGTTTGGAAGGGGGGGCCCAAGAGACCCAGTACTTC
CDR3 protein: CSASLEGGAQETQYF

J gene: TRBJ1-5
clone size: few
D gene: NA
V gene: TRBV7-2
CDR3 length: 14
CDR3 DNA: TGTGCCAGCAGCCCACCCGAGAGGAATCAGCCCCAGCATTTT
CDR3 protein: CASSPPERNQPQHF

J gene: TRBJ1-5
clone size: NA
D gene: NA
V gene: TRBV15
CDR3 length: 18
CDR3 DNA: TGTGCCACCAGCAGAGATCTTTCGAGTGCCACCACCAACCAGCCCCAGCATTTT
CDR3 protein: CATSRDLSSATTNQPQHF

J gene: TRBJ2-7
clone size: NA
D gene: TRBD2
V gene: TRBV5-1
CDR3 length: 14
CDR3 DNA: TGCGCCAGCAAACCTACTAGCGGGGTCTACGAGCAGTACTTC
CDR3 protein: CASKPTSGVYEQYF

J gene: TRBJ2-5
clone size: NA
D gene: NA
V gene: TRBV6-5
CDR3 length: 14
CDR3 DNA: TGTGCCAGCAGTCGACAGGAGGGATGGGAGACCCAGTACTTC
CDR3 protein: CASSRQEGWETQYF

J gene: TRBJ2-1
clone size: few
D gene: NA
V gene: TRBV2
CDR3 length: 12
CDR3 DNA: TGTGCCAGCAGTAGTGACAGTTATGAGCAGTTCTTC
CDR3 protein: CASSSDSYEQFF

J gene: TRBJ1-1
clone size: many
D gene: TRBD1
V gene: TRBV12-3/TRBV12-4
CDR3 length: 14
CDR3 DNA: TGTGCCAGCAGTTTTCAGGGGGCGAACACTGAAGCTTTCTTT
CDR3 protein: CASSFQGANTEAFF

J gene: TRBJ1-4
clone size: many
D gene: TRBD1
V gene: TRBV5-1
CDR3 length: 14
CDR3 DNA: TGCGCCAGCAGCTTCGGGACAGATAATGAAAAACTGTTTTTT
CDR3 protein: CASSFGTDNEKLFF

J gene: TRBJ1-1
clone size: few
D gene: NA
V gene: TRBV6-6
CDR3 length: 17
CDR3 DNA: TGTGCCAGCAGTTACGGAGACCCAAGGGGTTTTTACACTGAAGCTTTCTTT
CDR3 protein: CASSYGDPRGFYTEAFF

J gene: TRBJ2-1
clone size: few
D gene: TRBD2
V gene: TRBV7-9
CDR3 length: 15
CDR3 DNA: TGTGCCAGCAGCAAAACTGGGACTAGGTATAATGAGCAGTTCTTC
CDR3 protein: CASSKTGTRYNEQFF

J gene: TRBJ2-5
clone size: few
D gene: NA
V gene: TRBV21-1
CDR3 length: 15
CDR3 DNA: TGTGCCAGAGTTCCCCCCTCCAACGGGCGAGAGACCCAGTACTTC
CDR3 protein: CARVPPSNGRETQYF

J gene: TRBJ2-7
clone size: many
D gene: NA
V gene: TRBV20-1
CDR3 length: 15
CDR3 DNA: TGCAGTGCTAGAGGAACAGGGCACAGCTCCTACGAGCAGTACTTC
CDR3 protein: CSARGTGHSSYEQYF

J gene: TRBJ2-5
clone size: few
D gene: NA
V gene: TRBV7-9
CDR3 length: 14
CDR3 DNA: TGTGCCAGCAGCTCGACAGGAGGAGTGGAGACCCAGTACTTC
CDR3 protein: CASSSTGGVETQYF

J gene: TRBJ2-2
clone size: few
D gene: NA
V gene: TRBV6-5
CDR3 length: 15
CDR3 DNA: TGTGCCAGCAGTTACTCTCGGACCGTGGGAGGGGAGCTGTTTTTT
CDR3 protein: CASSYSRTVGGELFF

J gene: TRBJ1-1
clone size: few
D gene: NA
V gene: TRBV7-9
CDR3 length: 13
CDR3 DNA: TGTGCCAGCAGCTTAGCAATTGGAACTGAAGCTTTCTTT
CDR3 protein: CASSLAIGTEAFF

J gene: TRBJ2-1
clone size: NA
D gene: NA
V gene: TRBV12-3/TRBV12-4
CDR3 length: 15
CDR3 DNA: TGTGCCAGCAGCCCTGGGGGCTCGACCCAGGGTGAGCAGTTCTTC
CDR3 protein: CASSPGGSTQGEQFF

J gene: TRBJ2-5
clone size: NA
D gene: NA
V gene: TRBV4-1
CDR3 length: 16
CDR3 DNA: TGCGCCAGCAGCCAAGATCAAGAGGAAATCCAAGAGACCCAGTACTTC
CDR3 protein: CASSQDQEEIQETQYF

J gene: TRBJ2-2
clone size: few
D gene: TRBD1
V gene: TRBV6-1
CDR3 length: 14
CDR3 DNA: TGTGCCAGCAGGGTACAGGGGGCGGCCGGGGAGCTGTTTTTT
CDR3 protein: CASRVQGAAGELFF

J gene: TRBJ1-1
clone size: few
D gene: NA
V gene: TRBV6-6
CDR3 length: 14
CDR3 DNA: TGTGCCAGCAGTTACTTCGGTTATGACACTGAAGCTTTCTTT
CDR3 protein: CASSYFGYDTEAFF

J gene: TRBJ1-6
clone size: few
D gene: NA
V gene: TRBV7-6
CDR3 length: 14
CDR3 DNA: TGTGCCAGCAGGTCCCGGGCGGATAATTCACCCCTCCACTTT
CDR3 protein: CASRSRADNSPLHF

J gene: TRBJ2-5
clone size: few
D gene: NA
V gene: TRBV4-2
CDR3 length: 17
CDR3 DNA: TGTGCCAGCAGCCAACGCCACCGGGACGGAGTTCAAGAGACCCAGTACTTC
CDR3 protein: CASSQRHRDGVQETQYF

J gene: TRBJ2-1
clone size: few
D gene: TRBD1
V gene: TRBV15
CDR3 length: 13
CDR3 DNA: TGTGCCACCAGCAGGGACAGGACGAATGAGCAGTTCTTC
CDR3 protein: CATSRDRTNEQFF

J gene: TRBJ2-1
clone size: NA
D gene: NA
V gene: TRBV6-5
CDR3 length: 14
CDR3 DNA: TGTGCCAGCAGTTACGGCGTTGGGGGAATGGAGCAGTTCTTC
CDR3 protein: CASSYGVGGMEQFF

J gene: TRBJ2-3
clone size: NA
D gene: TRBD1
V gene: TRBV29-1
CDR3 length: 12
CDR3 DNA: TGCAGCGCACAGGGGTCCACAGATACGCAGTATTTT
CDR3 protein: CSAQGSTDTQYF

J gene: TRBJ2-2
clone size: few
D gene: NA
V gene: TRBV7-2
CDR3 length: 14
CDR3 DNA: NA
CDR3 protein: CASSFAVGTGELSF

J gene: TRBJ2-2
clone size: few
D gene: TRBD2
V gene: TRBV7-2
CDR3 length: 16
CDR3 DNA: TGTGCCAGCAGCTTCCGGGGGGGCCCGAACACCGGGGAGCTGTTTTTT
CDR3 protein: CASSFRGGPNTGELFF

J gene: TRBJ2-3
clone size: many
D gene: NA
V gene: TRBV9
CDR3 length: 14
CDR3 DNA: TGTGCCAGCAGCGTAGAGGGGGGGGCCAATACGCAGTATTTT
CDR3 protein: CASSVEGGANTQYF

J gene: TRBJ2-3
clone size: many
D gene: NA
V gene: TRBV10-3
CDR3 length: 13
CDR3 DNA: TGTGCCATCAGTTCGGGGTACACAGATACGCAGTATTTT
CDR3 protein: CAISSGYTDTQYF

J gene: TRBJ1-1
clone size: NA
D gene: NA
V gene: TRBV28
CDR3 length: 14
CDR3 DNA: TGTGCCAGCACCATGGGGGTCGGGGGCACTGAAGCTTTCTTT
CDR3 protein: CASTMGVGGTEAFF

J gene: TRBJ2-1
clone size: few
D gene: TRBD2
V gene: TRBV7-9
CDR3 length: 16
CDR3 DNA: TGTGCCAGCAGCTTAGCTGGCGGGGGGGCCCTCAATGAGCAGTTCTTC
CDR3 protein: CASSLAGGGALNEQFF

J gene: TRBJ2-2
clone size: NA
D gene: NA
V gene: TRBV25-1
CDR3 length: 12
CDR3 DNA: TGTGCCAGCAGTGAAGTTCCCGGGGAGCTGTTTTTT
CDR3 protein: CASSEVPGELFF

J gene: TRBJ2-3
clone size: few
D gene: NA
V gene: TRBV6-5
CDR3 length: 14
CDR3 DNA: TGTGCCAGCAGTTCTCTCTTGGACGGAAATACGCAGTATTTT
CDR3 protein: CASSSLLDGNTQYF